These T cell receptor beta chains were read from a single sample in a study of CD8+ T cells in alopecia areata. Using immunoSEQ multiplex PCR, the repertoire was profiled, and TCRdb retains in-frame clones only, with some absent. Among over 150,000 clones listed, more than 55% were seen once. Sequencing used CD4+ T cells sorted from blood, obtained at week 4, from a patient treated with tofacitinib. These receptors were obtained from a human donor with alopecia areata. Each CDR3 is given with its conserved first and last residue. A D gene is named only where the DNA matches it firmly. Size is omitted from some rows. Given values are once, few, many or a class for expanded clones.

d_call cdr3_length j_call clone_size v_call cdr3_aa cdr3_nt
. 13 TRBJ2-1 once TRBV6-5 CASSPRVDGSQFF TGTGCCAGCAGTCCACGGGTTGATGGATCGCAGTTCTTC
. 12 TRBJ2-1 . TRBV2 CASRWDTIEQFF TGTGCCAGCCGGTGGGACACGATAGAGCAGTTCTTC
. 15 TRBJ2-7 . TRBV11-1 CASSLAGHSNYEQYF TGTGCCAGCAGCTTAGCGGGTCACAGTAACTACGAGCAGTACTTC
. 12 TRBJ2-5 once TRBV29-1 CSWGPAQETQYF TGCAGCTGGGGGCCGGCACAAGAGACCCAGTACTTC
. 15 TRBJ2-7 . TRBV6-5 CASSSTLLRSYEQYF TGTGCCAGCAGTTCCACGTTATTACGTTCCTACGAGCAGTACTTC
. 17 TRBJ1-1 few TRBV4-3 CASSQDSGRLMNTEAFF TGCGCCAGCAGCCAAGATTCTGGCAGACTAATGAACACTGAAGCTTTCTTT
. 15 TRBJ1-2 . TRBV4-1 CASSQDSPEFGGYTF TGCGCCAGCAGCCAAGATTCGCCGGAATTCGGTGGCTACACCTTC
. 15 TRBJ2-7 . TRBV4-2 CASSQDLAGSYEQYF TGTGCCAGCAGCCAAGATTTGGCGGGATCCTACGAGCAGTACTTC
. 14 TRBJ2-7 . TRBV18 CASSPSSQGNEQYF TGTGCCAGCTCACCGAGCTCACAGGGAAACGAGCAGTACTTC
. 11 TRBJ2-4 once TRBV30 CAWNTGNIQYF TGTGCCTGGAACACGGGGAACATTCAGTACTTC
. 14 TRBJ2-1 . TRBV11-2 CASSLWVSVNEQFF TGTGCCAGCAGCTTATGGGTTTCGGTCAATGAGCAGTTCTTC
. 13 TRBJ2-7 . TRBV29-1 CSVPGTARYEQYF TGCAGCGTCCCCGGGACTGCGCGCTACGAGCAGTACTTC
. 11 TRBJ1-1 . TRBV20-1 CSARASYEAFF TGCAGTGCTAGAGCATCATATGAAGCTTTCTTT